One sample yielded the 30 T cell receptor beta chains listed below, sequenced in a study of early stage breast cancer tumors. Sequenced by immunoSEQ multiplex PCR; TCRdb stores in-frame clones only, minus some. This sample has about 9,500 clones, with roughly 70% found just once. Sample: breast tumor tissue. These receptors all stem from a person between 50 and 60 years old with breast cancer.

In this sample, this clone is medium-sized. This CDR3 is also generated by other DNA sequences in the sample. The chain has TRBV9 and TRBJ2-3; D unclear. V lost 0 bases, J lost 1 base, and 6 bases lay in between. This CDR3 has 14 amino acids. Germline CDR1 reads SGDLS; CDR2 reads YYNGEE. CDR3 sequence reads: CASSVEQRTDTQYF. The CDR3 coding sequence is TGTGCCAGCAGCGTAGAGCAGCGCACAGATACGCAGTATTTT.

The rearrangement links TRBV7-3 to TRBJ2-1; D remains ambiguous. Germline V gene sequence: CDR1 SGHTA, CDR2 FQGTGA. V lost 0 bases, J lost 3 bases, and 3 bases lay in between. The CDR3 extends over 13 amino acids. The chain's CDR3 is CASSLTSYNEQFF. CDR3 nucleotide sequence: TGTGCCAGCAGCTTAACTAGCTACAATGAGCAGTTCTTC.

The rearrangement joins TRBV9 to TRBJ2-1; the D gene is possibly TRBD2 (5 bases). Trimming took 3 bases from V and 2 from J, leaving 15 bases between them. This CDR3 has 16 residues. Germline assignment: CDR1 SGDLS and CDR2 YYNGEE. CDR3: CASSAPPRGPYNEQFF. CDR3 in DNA: TGTGCCAGCAGCGCCCCCCCGAGAGGGCCCTACAATGAGCAGTTCTTC.

The V and J genes are TRBV6-5 and TRBJ2-3, with 10 bases aligning to TRBD1. The CDR3 covers 14 residues. In germline, CDR1 is MNHEY, CDR2 SVGAGI. J lost 1 base, V lost 6 bases, and 1 base had no gene match. CDR3: CASSGQGGTDTQYF. CDR3 DNA: TGTGCCAGCAGCGGACAGGGGGGCACAGATACGCAGTATTTT.

V gene TRBV5-1 combines with J gene TRBJ2-6; 7 bases map to TRBD1. Germline CDR1 and CDR2: SGHRS and YFSETQ. Trimming took 1 base from V and 2 from J; bases not matched to a gene: 3. CDR3 length: 16 amino acids. CDR3 amino acids: CASSLTGAAGANVLTF. CDR3 DNA sequence: TGCGCCAGCAGCTTGACAGGGGCGGCTGGGGCCAACGTCCTGACTTTC.

The rearrangement uses TRBV7-2 and TRBJ2-7; a weak D match, TRBD1 (5 bases). The germline CDR1 and CDR2 sequences are SGHTA and FQGNSA. The ends were cut back, 5 bases at V and 2 bases at J, with 13 bases in the middle. The CDR3 runs 14 residues. For the CDR3, the DNA is TGTGCCAGCAGCGTAACGTTAGGGGCCTACGAGCAGTACTTC. As protein: CASSVTLGAYEQYF. The whole variable domain, remainder taken from reference TRBV7-2 and TRBJ2-7, is GAGVSQSPSNKVTEKGKDVELRCDPISGHTALYWYRQSLGQGLEFLIYFQGNSAPDKSGLPSDRFSAERTGGSVSTLTIQRTQQEDSAVYLCASSVTLGAYEQYFGPGTRLTVT.

CDR3 region: CASSPRGGGVTDTQYF. As DNA, the CDR3 is TGCGCCAGCAGCCCCCGGGGCGGGGGTGTGACAGATACGCAGTATTTT. The chain combines TRBV5-1 with TRBJ2-3, with TRBD2 identical over 7 bases. The CDR3 sequence is 16 residues long. J lost 3 bases, V lost 4 bases, and 11 bases had no gene match. Germline loops: CDR1 SGHRS, CDR2 YFSETQ.

This clone has just a few counts. The chain is built from TRBV9 and TRBJ1-2; a possible D gene is TRBD1 (5 bases). V was pared by 8 bases and J by 5 bases, with 19 bases between. Germline values: CDR1 SGDLS, CDR2 YYNGEE. The CDR3 runs to 14 residues. The chain's CDR3 is CASSKGTSVYGYTF. CDR3 bases: TGTGCCAGTTCTAAGGGGACCTCGGTTTATGGCTACACCTTC.

This sequence joins TRBV6-5 and TRBJ2-2; D is uncertain. CDR1 is MNHEY, CDR2 SVGAGI, per germline. The CDR3 has 14 residues. V lost 0 bases, J lost 6 bases, and 8 bases lay in between. The CDR3 coding sequence is TGTGCCAGCAGTTACTCAGGCTCTCCCGGGGAGCTGTTTTTT. It yields the protein CASSYSGSPGELFF.

The CDR3 spells CASSLDRGPSTDTQYF. CDR3 coding DNA: TGCGCCAGCAGCTTGGACAGGGGGCCTTCCACAGATACGCAGTATTTT. The chain is built from TRBV5-1 and TRBJ2-3; 9 bases are shared with TRBD1. The CDR3 spans 16 residues. With V trimmed by 0 bases and J by 2 bases, 4 bases remained unmatched. Looked up from germline, CDR1 is SGHRS and CDR2 is YFSETQ.

This clone was observed a few times. The chain links TRBV11-2 to TRBJ2-7, with TRBD2 matching 10 bases. Germline CDR1 SGHAT, CDR2 FQNNGV. V was pared by 2 bases and J by 4 bases, with 5 bases of the junction left unmatched. CDR3 size: 15 residues. The CDR3 region is CASSLFSGRAYEQYF. The CDR3 DNA follows: TGTGCCAGCAGCTTATTCAGCGGGAGGGCGTACGAGCAGTACTTC.

The V call is TRBV5-6, the J call TRBJ1-3; 8 bases map to TRBD1. CDR1 and CDR2 from the germline V gene are SGHDT and YYEEEE. The CDR3 covers 18 residues. V shed 0 bases and J 0 bases; nucleotides not matched to a gene: 8. Here the CDR3 reads CASSLGIGQGTSGNTIYF. CDR3 coding DNA: TGTGCCAGCAGCTTGGGAATCGGACAGGGCACCTCTGGAAACACCATATATTTT.

The genes are TRBV7-9 and TRBJ2-5; TRBD2 is a possible D gene (6 bases). The CDR3 spans 14 residues. V shed 0 bases and J shed 4 bases, with 9 bases lying between them. Germline loops: CDR1 SEHNR, CDR2 FQNEAQ (reference sequence). Written as DNA, the CDR3 is TGTGCCAGCAGCTTAGCGCAGGGACTAGAGACCCAGTACTTC. Its protein is CASSLAQGLETQYF.

This clone occurred once. The rearrangement links TRBV19 to TRBJ1-5, with D possibly matching TRBD1 (5 bases). Trimming cost V 3 bases and J 3 bases, with 9 bases left between them. The CDR3 loop spans 14 amino acids. CDR1 is LNHDA and CDR2 is SQIVND in the germline V gene (reference sequence). The CDR3 spells CASSMGRINQPQHF. CDR3 sequence (DNA): TGTGCCAGTAGTATGGGGCGGATCAATCAGCCCCAGCATTTT.

V usage is TRBV29-1 and J usage is TRBJ2-5; TRBD1 aligns across 10 bases. CDR3 size: 15 residues. Per the germline V gene, CDR1 is SQVTM and CDR2 is ANQGSEA. The junction had 7 bases not matched to a gene; V was cut back by 1 base and J by 5 bases. The CDR3 loop is CSVEADRGRTETQYF. The CDR3, as DNA: TGCAGCGTTGAAGCCGACAGGGGGCGCACGGAGACCCAGTACTTC.

Regarding this clone: Relative to the germline gene, one junction end is altered; a read error may explain this. V and J are TRBV5-1 and TRBJ2-5; a possible D gene is TRBD2 (7 bases). The CDR3 spans 15 residues. The germline CDR1 and CDR2 sequences are SGHRS and YFSETQ. CDR3 sequence: CASSPGRGSQGTQYF. CDR3 nucleotides: TGCGCCAGCAGCCCGGGGAGGGGGTCACAAGGGACCCAGTACTTC.

The chain carries TRBV19 and TRBJ2-7; the D gene is possibly TRBD1 (5 bases). Germline CDR1 and CDR2: LNHDA and SQIVND (reference sequence). V lost 2 bases to trimming and J lost 4 bases, with 12 bases between them. This CDR3 comprises 14 residues. CDR3 bases: TGTGCCAGTAGTATAAGCGACAGCCTGTACGAGCAGTACTTC. Translating gives CASSISDSLYEQYF.

CDR3 DNA: TGTGCCAGCAGCTTAGGGGGCAACGCGAACACCGGGGAGCTGTTTTTT. This sequence encodes CASSLGGNANTGELFF. This rearrangement joins TRBV7-2 to TRBJ2-2; D is possibly TRBD1 (5 bases). V lost 1 base and J lost 0, with 9 bases in between. Germline V gene lookup returns CDR1 SGHTA and CDR2 FQGNSA. The CDR3 spans 16 residues. The whole variable domain, remainder taken from reference TRBV7-2 and TRBJ2-2, is GAGVSQSPSNKVTEKGKDVELRCDPISGHTALYWYRQSLGQGLEFLIYFQGNSAPDKSGLPSDRFSAERTGGSVSTLTIQRTQQEDSAVYLCASSLGGNANTGELFFGEGSRLTVL.

This clone is a singleton in its sample. One end of the junction fails to match germline, which may point to a read error. The genes are TRBV5-6 and TRBJ2-1; a weak D match, TRBD1 (5 bases). The CDR3 sequence is 17 residues long. CDR1 SGHDT and CDR2 YYEEEE come from the germline V gene. Here the CDR3 reads CANSLAEGALVYNEQFF. DNA for the CDR3: TGTGCCAACAGCTTGGCTGAAGGGGCGTTGGTCTACAATGAGCAGTTCTTC.

The chain couples TRBV27 to TRBJ1-1; 9 bases fit TRBD1. Germline loops: CDR1 MNHEY, CDR2 SMNVEV (reference sequence). This CDR3 is 14 amino acids long. After removal of 6 bases from V and 0 bases from J, the junction contained 2 bases not matched to a gene. CDR3 bases: TGTGCCAGCAGGGACAGGGGTGTGAACACTGAAGCTTTCTTT. Residues: CASRDRGVNTEAFF.

The V call is TRBV4-1, the J call TRBJ2-2, with no clear D. V was cut by 2 bases and J by 7 bases, with 14 bases left in between. This CDR3 spans 15 amino acids. The germline V gene encodes CDR1 MGHRA and CDR2 YSYEKL. CDR3 residues: CASSQHPDPGGELFF. DNA for the CDR3: TGCGCCAGCAGCCAACACCCCGACCCCGGCGGGGAGCTGTTTTTT.

This chain links TRBV19 with TRBJ1-1; unclear D gene. The germline V gene has CDR1 LNHDA and CDR2 SQIVND (reference sequence). Trimming shortened V by 3 bases and J by 10 bases, and 12 bases separated the two germline ends. The CDR3 sequence is 12 residues long. CDR3 sequence reads: CASSIPYRGAFF. DNA of the CDR3: TGTGCCAGTAGTATCCCCTACCGGGGAGCTTTCTTT.

This clone was seen only a few times. This chain uses TRBV7-2 with TRBJ2-3; D is possibly TRBD2 (5 bases). V lost 4 bases to trimming and J lost 0 bases, with 11 bases between them. CDR1 SGHTA and CDR2 FQGNSA come from the germline V gene. The CDR3 runs to 15 residues. For the CDR3, the DNA is TGTGCCAGCAGCTCTAGCTATCTAAGCACAGATACGCAGTATTTT. This codes for CASSSSYLSTDTQYF.

This chain links TRBV9 with TRBJ2-7, with 12 bases lining up with TRBD2. CDR3 size: 16 residues. Trimming at V came to 0 bases and at J to 3 bases, leaving 4 bases not matched to a gene. The germline CDR1 and CDR2 sequences are SGDLS and YYNGEE. In DNA, the CDR3 is TGTGCCAGCAGCGTAGGGCCGACTAGCGGGAGCTACGAGCAGTACTTC. Translation gives CASSVGPTSGSYEQYF. Filled out from reference TRBV9 and TRBJ2-7, the complete variable domain reads DSGVTQTPKHLITATGQRVTLRCSPRSGDLSVYWYQQSLDQGLQFLIQYYNGEERAKGNILERFSAQQFPDLHSELNLSSLELGDSALYFCASSVGPTSGSYEQYFGPGTRLTVT.

In regard to this clone: Its ends do not fully match the called genes, so a read error is possible. The chain uses TRBV2 and TRBJ2-7; the D gene could be TRBD1 or TRBD2 (5 bases each). Germline CDR1 SNHLY, CDR2 FYNNEI. This CDR3 has 12 residues. CDR3 nucleotides: TGTGCCAGCAGTGAAGCGCTTGTGGGGCCGGGGTTC. This sequence encodes CASSEALVGPGF.

J is TRBJ2-1 and V is TRBV5-1, with TRBD2 as a possible D gene (6 bases). V was clipped by 0 bases and J by 5 bases, with 12 bases between them. CDR1 is SGHRS, CDR2 YFSETQ, per germline. There are 15 residues in the CDR3. The DNA of the CDR3 is TGCGCCAGCAGCTTGGAGGGACTTGGAAACAATGAGCAGTTCTTC. Translation: CASSLEGLGNNEQFF. Full variable domain (remainder filled in from reference TRBV5-1 and TRBJ2-1): KAGVTQTPRYLIKTRGQQVTLSCSPISGHRSVSWYQQTPGQGLQFLFEYFSETQRNKGNFPGRFSGRQFSNSRSEMNVSTLELGDSALYLCASSLEGLGNNEQFFGPGTRLTVL.

The chain carries TRBV27 and TRBJ2-7; 9 nucleotides agree with TRBD1. Germline CDR1 and CDR2: MNHEY and SMNVEV (reference sequence). Trimming took 6 bases from V and 5 from J; bases not matched to a gene: 2. This CDR3 is built from 12 residues. As DNA, the CDR3 is TGTGCCAGCAGCCGGACAGGGGACGAGCAGTACTTC. Protein sequence: CASSRTGDEQYF.

The chain recombines TRBV9 with TRBJ2-1; 11 nucleotides match TRBD2. The CDR3 extends over 14 amino acids. Germline loops: CDR1 SGDLS, CDR2 YYNGEE. Trimming cost V 3 bases and J 8 bases; bases outside gene matches: 4. The CDR3 nucleotides read TGTGCCAGCAGCGCCCGACTAGCGGGACATGAGCAGTTCTTC. Translation: CASSARLAGHEQFF.

The rearrangement links TRBV28 to TRBJ2-5, with TRBD2 matching over 10 bases. The CDR3 is 15 amino acids. CDR1 and CDR2 (germline): MDHEN, SYDVKM. J lost 6 bases, V lost 2 bases, and 6 bases had no gene match. CDR3 protein: CASSLGLAGVKTQYF. The CDR3 DNA sequence: TGTGCCAGCAGTTTAGGTCTAGCGGGGGTGAAGACCCAGTACTTC.

This clone was found a few times. The CDR3 DNA follows: TGTGCCAGCGAAGATCGTAACTCACCCCTCCACTTT. Translation: CASEDRNSPLHF. This sequence joins TRBV2 and TRBJ1-6; D is unclear. Germline lookup yields CDR1 SNHLY and CDR2 FYNNEI. CDR3 size: 12 residues. V lost 8 bases and J 10 bases, leaving 12 bases between the germline ends. The full variable domain, with the rest looked up from reference TRBV2 and TRBJ1-6, is EPEVTQTPSHQVTQMGQEVILRCVPISNHLYFYWYRQILGQKVEFLVSFYNNEISEKSEIFDDQFSVERPDGSNFTLKIRSTKLEDSAMYFCASEDRNSPLHFGNGTRLTVT.